This T cell receptor (beta chain) is drawn from a study of cytomegalovirus exposure and HLA in healthy donors. CDR3 size: 13 residues. From germline, CDR1 is LNHDA and CDR2 SQIVND (reference sequence). V was pared by 7 bases and J by 6 bases, with 13 bases between. This clone was observed a handful of times. Amplification used 60 Vbeta primers and 13 Jbeta primers. The data were produced by immunoSEQ multiplex PCR, yet TCRdb's version contains in-frame clones alone and is incomplete. The sample holds 100,000 to 140,000 clones, 73% seen once. Specimen: PBMCs. The receptor was isolated from a man aged 25 to 45 in good health and CMV-seronegative. The chain combines TRBV19 with TRBJ2-4, with unresolved D. As DNA, the CDR3 is TGTGCCAGTATCCCTAGGAATGCAAACATTCAGTACTTC. The encoded protein is CASIPRNANIQYF.